This T cell receptor beta chain was documented in a study of OX40 agonist ivuxolimab in advanced cancers. The overall study: Patients took ivuxolimab, an agonistic anti-OX40 (CD134) antibody. The study gave patients intravenous ivuxolimab at 0.01 to 10 mg/kg every 2 weeks.

Overall study findings and caveats: Clones of CD4+ and CD8+ blood T cells grew by week 6 at doses of 0.1 to 3.0 mg/kg.

The data were produced by immunoSEQ multiplex PCR, yet TCRdb's version contains in-frame clones alone and is incomplete. The sample lists 55,000 or so clones, roughly 86% occurring once. V lost 0 bases, J lost 8 bases, and 4 bases stayed unmatched. Germline V gene data show CDR1 as MNHNY and CDR2 as SVGAGI (reference sequence). CDR3 length: 16 residues. In this sample, this clone turned up a few times. Antigen: not known. This chain uses TRBV6-6 with TRBJ2-1; 13 nucleotides agree with TRBD2. Sequencing was performed on CD4+ or CD8+ T cells sorted from blood, taken in a trial of the OX40 agonist ivuxolimab. The receptor comes from an adult with an advanced solid tumor such as melanoma, head and neck, liver or kidney cancer. This chain's CDR3 is CASSYSGTSGKHEQFF. The CDR3 nucleotides read TGTGCCAGCAGTTACTCGGGGACTAGCGGGAAGCATGAGCAGTTCTTC.